Listed below are T cell receptor beta chains from one sample, sequenced in a study of blood T cell repertoires in COVID-19. Some clones are missing from TCRdb's copy, which holds only in-frame ones; the method was immunoSEQ multiplex PCR. The data hold about 180,000 clones, with about 80% observed a single time. What was sequenced was peripheral blood. Source of these receptors: a woman aged 65 to 85 with acute or convalescent COVID-19. Each CDR3 is given with its conserved first and last residue. The D gene is left open where the match is weak. The listing skips clone size in some rows; elsewhere it reads once, few, many or a size class.

CDR3 | DNA | size | V | length | J | D
CASSDSLNRGMNTEAFF | TGTGCCAGCAGCGACAGTCTAAACAGGGGCATGAACACTGAAGCTTTCTTT | many | TRBV28 | 17 | TRBJ1-1 | TRBD1
CASSREALAKNIQYF | TGTGCCAGTAGTAGAGAGGCTCTAGCCAAAAACATTCAGTACTTC | NA | TRBV19 | 15 | TRBJ2-4 | NA
CASSQFQGLENSPLHF | TGTGCCAGCAGCCAATTCCAGGGACTGGAAAATTCACCCCTCCACTTT | NA | TRBV14 | 16 | TRBJ1-6 | NA
CASSLASQGGGYTF | TGTGCCAGCAGCTTAGCCTCCCAGGGAGGTGGCTACACCTTC | NA | TRBV11-2 | 14 | TRBJ1-2 | NA
CASSLNRQGAGYTF | TGTGCCAGCAGTCTGAACCGACAGGGAGCTGGCTACACCTTC | NA | TRBV27 | 14 | TRBJ1-2 | TRBD1
CASSLDRVGSPLHF | TGTGCCAGCAGTTTGGACAGGGTGGGTTCACCCCTCCACTTT | NA | TRBV27 | 14 | TRBJ1-6 | TRBD1
CASSSVGPYGYTF | TGTGCCAGCAGCTCGGTGGGCCCCTATGGCTACACCTTC | NA | TRBV5-6 | 13 | TRBJ1-2 | NA
CASSLNKNQPQHF | TGTGCCAGCAGCTTAAACAAGAATCAGCCCCAGCATTTT | few | TRBV11-2 | 13 | TRBJ1-5 | NA
CASSIAGVGYGYTF | TGTGCCAGTAGTATAGCAGGGGTTGGCTATGGCTACACCTTC | NA | TRBV19 | 14 | TRBJ1-2 | NA
CATSRDGTGAHEQYF | TGTGCCACCAGCAGAGATGGGACAGGGGCCCACGAGCAGTACTTC | NA | TRBV15 | 15 | TRBJ2-7 | TRBD1
CASSKGLGNTEAFF | TGTGCCAGCAGCAAAGGACTGGGGAACACTGAAGCTTTCTTT | NA | TRBV7-9 | 14 | TRBJ1-1 | NA
CASSFLLADSYEQYF | TGCGCCAGCAGCTTTCTACTAGCCGACTCCTACGAGCAGTACTTC | NA | TRBV5-1 | 15 | TRBJ2-7 | NA
CASSLGTGGAYGYTF | TGTGCCAGCAGCTTAGGGACAGGGGGCGCCTATGGCTACACCTTC | NA | TRBV11-2 | 15 | TRBJ1-2 | TRBD1
CASSQGETRGYTF | TGTGCCAGCAGCCAAGGTGAGACTAGGGGCTACACCTTC | NA | TRBV4-2 | 13 | TRBJ1-2 | NA
CASSYDRGYEQYF | TGTGCCAGTAGCTACGACAGGGGCTACGAGCAGTACTTC | NA | TRBV19 | 13 | TRBJ2-7 | TRBD1
CASSFINYGYTF | TGTGCCAGCAGTTTCATTAACTATGGCTACACCTTC | few | TRBV6-2/TRBV6-3 | 12 | TRBJ1-2 | NA
CASSETGGANQPQHF | TGTGCCAGCAGCGAAACAGGGGGCGCAAATCAGCCCCAGCATTTT | NA | TRBV25-1 | 15 | TRBJ1-5 | TRBD1
CASSLVAGTAEAFF | TGCGCCAGCAGCTTGGTCGCAGGTACAGCTGAAGCTTTCTTT | NA | TRBV5-1 | 14 | TRBJ1-1 | NA
CSVSNRAETQYF | TGCAGCGTTTCCAACAGGGCGGAGACCCAGTACTTC | NA | TRBV29-1 | 12 | TRBJ2-5 | NA
CASSLTSYNEQFF | TGTGCCAGCAGCTTGACATCTTACAATGAGCAGTTCTTC | NA | TRBV11-3 | 13 | TRBJ2-1 | NA
CASSLWGGGETEAFF | TGTGCCAGCAGTTTATGGGGAGGGGGGGAAACTGAAGCTTTCTTT | NA | TRBV28 | 15 | TRBJ1-1 | NA
CASSPPGGRPEAFF | TGTGCCAGCAGTCCCCCAGGGGGGCGGCCTGAAGCTTTCTTT | NA | TRBV6-5 | 14 | TRBJ1-1 | TRBD1
CASSTSQGGSYNSPLHF | TGTGCCAGCAGCACCTCACAGGGCGGATCCTATAATTCACCCCTCCACTTT | once | TRBV7-2 | 17 | TRBJ1-6 | NA
CASSRQANTEAFF | TGTGCCAGTAGCCGACAGGCGAACACTGAAGCTTTCTTT | NA | TRBV19 | 13 | TRBJ1-1 | NA
CASSKRVNPNEKLFF | TGTGCCAGTAGTAAGCGTGTGAATCCTAATGAAAAACTGTTTTTT | NA | TRBV19 | 15 | TRBJ1-4 | NA
CASSTSGRRGETQYF | TGTGCCAGCAGTACTAGCGGACGGAGGGGAGAGACCCAGTACTTC | NA | TRBV7-2 | 15 | TRBJ2-5 | TRBD2
CASSFLAGGNTGELFF | TGTGCCAGCAGCTTTTTAGCGGGTGGGAACACCGGGGAGCTGTTTTTT | NA | TRBV5-6 | 16 | TRBJ2-2 | TRBD2
CASTPGLGGNSYNEQFF | TGTGCCAGCACCCCGGGACTAGGAGGAAACTCCTACAATGAGCAGTTCTTC | NA | TRBV2 | 17 | TRBJ2-1 | TRBD2
CASSSTPGGYTF | TGTGCCAGCAGCTCCACCCCGGGGGGCTACACCTTC | NA | TRBV7-2 | 12 | TRBJ1-2 | NA
CASSPINGDTGELFF | TGTGCCAGCAGCCCTATCAACGGGGACACCGGGGAGCTGTTTTTT | NA | TRBV5-8 | 15 | TRBJ2-2 | NA
CATSSRTTGDGYTF | TGTGCCACCAGCAGTAGGACGACAGGGGACGGCTACACCTTC | many | TRBV15 | 14 | TRBJ1-2 | TRBD1
CAWSAPISADNSPLHF | TGTGCCTGGAGTGCCCCCATATCGGCGGATAATTCACCCCTCCACTTT | NA | TRBV30 | 16 | TRBJ1-6 | NA
CASSVSPGRGDHEQFF | TGTGCCAGCAGCGTTTCCCCAGGCAGGGGTGATCATGAGCAGTTCTTC | NA | TRBV9 | 16 | TRBJ2-1 | NA
CASSPEGDSYEQYF | TGTGCCAGCTCACCAGAGGGCGACTCCTACGAGCAGTACTTC | NA | TRBV18 | 14 | TRBJ2-7 | NA
CAISAGDRVQETQYF | TGTGCCATCAGTGCGGGGGACAGGGTCCAAGAGACCCAGTACTTC | many | TRBV10-3 | 15 | TRBJ2-5 | TRBD1
CASSPDRGQNSPLHF | TGTGCCAGCAGCCCCGACAGGGGGCAGAATTCACCCCTCCACTTT | NA | TRBV28 | 15 | TRBJ1-6 | TRBD1
CASSPTGNTEAFF | TGTGCCAGCAGTCCTACAGGGAACACTGAAGCTTTCTTT | NA | TRBV6-5 | 13 | TRBJ1-1 | NA
CASRTGDSYNEQFF | TGTGCCAGCAGAACAGGGGACTCCTACAATGAGCAGTTCTTC | NA | TRBV19 | 14 | TRBJ2-1 | TRBD1
CASSLGDYSYNEQFF | TGTGCCAGCAGTTTGGGGGACTACAGTTACAATGAGCAGTTCTTC | NA | TRBV28 | 15 | TRBJ2-1 | TRBD2
CASSLDPGRGSPLHF | TGTGCCAGCAGCTTAGACCCAGGGCGGGGTTCACCCCTCCACTTT | NA | TRBV7-2 | 15 | TRBJ1-6 | NA
CASSQAQQGGRGRPQHF | TGCGCCAGCAGCCAAGCCCAACAGGGGGGACGAGGGCGGCCCCAGCATTTT | many | TRBV4-1 | 17 | TRBJ1-5 | TRBD1